The subject of this entry is one T cell receptor (beta chain). This sample is part of a study of shared clonotypes between healthy human individuals. Germline V gene data show CDR1 as DFQATT and CDR2 as SNEGSKA (reference sequence). V was trimmed by 6 bases and J by 5 bases, leaving 10 bases between them. This CDR3 is 11 amino acids long. As processed by the authors: Filtering differed for immunoSEQ, which gave only junction sequences without quality scores. This table comes from immunoSEQ multiplex PCR, and its TCRdb copy is limited to in-frame clones, with some not included. That table is the source of V, J and clone size, and D and trimming were worked out from the DNA. The table lists 2,500,000 or so clones, less than 95% of them singletons.

The chain couples TRBV20-1 to TRBJ2-5; D is ambiguous. The sequenced sample was naive CD4+ T cells from PBMCs. The subset denotes: CD45RA+ positively selected. The sequence came from a man aged 18 to 30 in good health. Some clones in this sample may be carry-over from other donors' samples. Written as DNA, the CDR3 is TGCAGTGCCTCCTCTCCGGAGACCCAGTACTTC. This gives the protein CSASSPETQYF.